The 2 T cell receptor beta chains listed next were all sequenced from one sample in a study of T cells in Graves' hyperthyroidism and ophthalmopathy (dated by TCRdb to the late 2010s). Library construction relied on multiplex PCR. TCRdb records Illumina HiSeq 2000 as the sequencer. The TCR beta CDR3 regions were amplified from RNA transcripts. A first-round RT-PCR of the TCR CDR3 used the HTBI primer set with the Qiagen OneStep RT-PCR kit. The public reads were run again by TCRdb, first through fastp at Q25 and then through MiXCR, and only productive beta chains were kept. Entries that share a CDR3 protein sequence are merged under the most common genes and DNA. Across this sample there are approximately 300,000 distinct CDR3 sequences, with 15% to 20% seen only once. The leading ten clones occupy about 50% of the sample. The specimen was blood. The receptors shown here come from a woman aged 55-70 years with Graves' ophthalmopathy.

In DNA, the CDR3 is TGTGCCAGCAGAAGGGTAGGTACGCAGTATTTT. Protein product: CASRRVGTQYF. The chain recombines TRBV2 with TRBJ2-3; D not certain. Germline V CDR1 and CDR2: SNHLY, FYNNEI. Trimming left V 6 bases short and J 8 bases short, with 9 bases between. The CDR3 totals 11 residues. Full variable domain (missing parts from reference TRBV2 and TRBJ2-3): EPEVTQTPSHQVTQMGQEVILRCVPISNHLYFYWYRQILGQKVEFLVSFYNNEISEKSEIFDDQFSVERPDGSNFTLKIRSTKLEDSAMYFCASRRVGTQYFGPGTRLTVL.

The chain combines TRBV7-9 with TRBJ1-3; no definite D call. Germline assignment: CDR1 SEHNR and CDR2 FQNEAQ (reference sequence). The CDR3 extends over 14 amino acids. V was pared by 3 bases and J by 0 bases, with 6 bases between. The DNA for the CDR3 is TGTGCCAGCAGCTTTGGAGTCTCTGGAAACACCATATATTTT. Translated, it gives CASSFGVSGNTIYF.